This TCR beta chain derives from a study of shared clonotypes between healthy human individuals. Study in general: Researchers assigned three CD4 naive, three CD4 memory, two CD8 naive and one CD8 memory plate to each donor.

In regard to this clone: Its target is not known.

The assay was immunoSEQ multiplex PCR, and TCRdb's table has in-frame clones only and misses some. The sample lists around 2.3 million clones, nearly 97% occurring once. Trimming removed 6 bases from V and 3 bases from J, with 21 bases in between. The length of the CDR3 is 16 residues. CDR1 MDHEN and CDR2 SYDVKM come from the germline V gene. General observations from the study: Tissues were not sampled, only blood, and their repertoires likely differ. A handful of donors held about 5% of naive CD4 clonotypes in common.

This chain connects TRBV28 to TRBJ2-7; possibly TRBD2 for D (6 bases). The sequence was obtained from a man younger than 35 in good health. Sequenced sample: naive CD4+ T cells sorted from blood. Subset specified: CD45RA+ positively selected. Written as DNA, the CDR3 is TGTGCCAGCAGCTCCCCCCCCCAGTTGGGGGGCTACGAGCAGTACTTC. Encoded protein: CASSSPPQLGGYEQYF.